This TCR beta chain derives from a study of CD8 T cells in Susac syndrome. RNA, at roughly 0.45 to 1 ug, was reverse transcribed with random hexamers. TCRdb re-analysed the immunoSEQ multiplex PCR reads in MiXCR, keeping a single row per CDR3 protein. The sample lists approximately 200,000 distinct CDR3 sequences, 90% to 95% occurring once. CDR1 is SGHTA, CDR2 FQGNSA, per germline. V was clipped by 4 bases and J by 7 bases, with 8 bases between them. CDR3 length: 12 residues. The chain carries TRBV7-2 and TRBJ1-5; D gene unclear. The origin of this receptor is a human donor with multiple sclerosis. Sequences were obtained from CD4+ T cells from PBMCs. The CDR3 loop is CASSWLSQPQHF. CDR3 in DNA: TGTGCCAGCAGCTGGTTAAGCCAGCCCCAGCATTTT.